This T cell receptor (beta chain) was identified during a study of CD8+ T cells in alopecia areata. Germline-derived CDR1 and CDR2 are LGHNA and YSLEER. The CDR3 consists of 16 residues. V was clipped by 3 bases and J by 0 bases; unmatched bases: 5. It was cDNA, reverse transcribed from extracted RNA, that served as the sequencing template. Only in-frame clones appear in the TCRdb table, and some are missing; sequencing was by immunoSEQ multiplex PCR. The profile covers roughly 25,000 clones, with about 50% appearing a single time and roughly 29% taken by the ten largest. Obtained from alopecia areata patients were lesional scalp punch biopsies along with peripheral blood. Cell sorting on a FACSAria was used to separate CD4+ and CD8+ T cells from the PBMCs.

The chain links TRBV4-3 to TRBJ2-5; TRBD2 agrees at 9 bases. Specimen: NKG2D-high CD8+ T cells sorted from blood. The source is a human donor with alopecia areata. The CDR3 protein is CASSHGAGGHQETQYF. The CDR3 DNA follows: TGCGCCAGCAGCCACGGCGCGGGAGGGCACCAAGAGACCCAGTACTTC.